Below are 15 T cell receptor beta chains sequenced from a single sample in a study of blood T cell repertoires in COVID-19. TCRdb's copy holds only in-frame clones and misses some; the assay was immunoSEQ multiplex PCR. The table records about 140,000 clones, more than 60% of them present only once. Sample: peripheral blood. Source of these receptors: a man aged 50 to 59 with acute or convalescent COVID-19.

This clone came up a few times. The genes are TRBV20-1 and TRBJ1-1; D uncertain. Trimming stripped 3 bases from V and 2 bases from J, with 16 bases between. The CDR3 is made up of 15 amino acids. Germline assignment: CDR1 DFQATT and CDR2 SNEGSKA (reference sequence). The CDR3 bases are TGCAGTGCTAGTCCCAATCTGCGGGGTAACACTGAAGCTTTCTTT. This gives the protein CSASPNLRGNTEAFF.

This chain connects TRBV5-6 to TRBJ2-3; 10 positions agree with TRBD1. This CDR3 comprises 15 residues. The germline CDR1 and CDR2 sequences are SGHDT and YYEEEE. V shed 2 bases and J 6 bases; nucleotides not matched to a gene: 6. CDR3 loop: CASSFTGQGRDTQYF. In DNA form, the CDR3 reads TGTGCCAGCAGCTTCACGGGACAGGGGAGGGATACGCAGTATTTT.

This chain links TRBV14 with TRBJ2-3; 11 nucleotides align to TRBD2. With 0 bases clipped from V and 1 base from J, the junction kept 6 bases outside the gene matches. Germline V lookup: CDR1 SGHDN, CDR2 FVKESK. The CDR3 sequence is 18 residues long. DNA of the CDR3: TGTGCCAGCAGCCAAGATAGCACTAGCGGGGGCCGCACAGATACGCAGTATTTT. Residues: CASSQDSTSGGRTDTQYF.

The chain couples TRBV5-1 to TRBJ2-2; 16 bases are shared with TRBD2. Germline loops: CDR1 SGHRS, CDR2 YFSETQ. The CDR3 is 16 amino acids. V lost 4 bases to trimming and J lost 3 bases; unmatched junction nucleotides: 0. The CDR3 sequence is CASSGTSGGDTGELFF. CDR3 sequence (DNA): TGCGCCAGCAGCGGGACTAGCGGGGGGGACACCGGGGAGCTGTTTTTT.

The V call is TRBV7-9, the J call TRBJ2-1; TRBD1 might be the D (6 bases). V lost 5 bases and J 2 bases, leaving 16 bases between the germline ends. The CDR3 contains 16 residues. CDR1 and CDR2 (germline): SEHNR, FQNEAQ (reference sequence). The CDR3 here is CASSTYTGIPYNEQFF. The CDR3 coding sequence is TGTGCCAGCAGCACCTATACAGGGATCCCCTACAATGAGCAGTTCTTC.

The J gene is TRBJ1-1, the V gene TRBV3-1 (or the pseudogene TRBV3-2); no firm D call. CDR1 is LGHDT and CDR2 is YNNKEL in the germline V gene (reference sequence). The CDR3 sequence is 13 residues long. Trimming stripped 3 bases from V and 4 bases from J, with 9 bases between. The CDR3 loop reads CASSQEGGTEAFF. CDR3 DNA: TGTGCCAGCAGCCAGGAGGGAGGCACTGAAGCTTTCTTT.

The chain carries TRBV6-1 and TRBJ1-2, with D perhaps matching TRBD1 (6 bases). CDR3 length: 15 residues. CDR1 is MNHNS and CDR2 is SASEGT in the germline V gene. V was pared by 1 base and J by 2 bases, with 11 bases between. CDR3 sequence: CASSEVGGPNYGYTF. In nucleotides, the CDR3 is TGTGCCAGCAGTGAAGTCGGGGGGCCAAACTATGGCTACACCTTC.

The chain combines TRBV7-3 with TRBJ2-1; D is possibly TRBD1 (5 bases). The germline V gene encodes CDR1 SGHTA and CDR2 FQGTGA. The V end lost 5 bases, the J end lost 2 bases, and 13 bases lay between the germline ends. CDR3 size: 15 residues. The CDR3 loop is CASSMQGVPYNEQFF. As DNA, the CDR3 is TGTGCCAGCAGCATGCAGGGTGTCCCCTACAATGAGCAGTTCTTC.

The CDR3 reads CASSPAAGGANVLTF. CDR3 DNA: TGTGCCAGCAGCCCGGCGGCGGGGGGGGCCAACGTCCTGACTTTC. V usage is TRBV5-6 and J usage is TRBJ2-6; possible D gene TRBD2, 6 bases. CDR3 length equals 15 residues. V was shortened by 4 bases and J by 4 bases, with 12 bases between the two germline ends. Per the germline V gene, CDR1 is SGHDT and CDR2 is YYEEEE.

The J gene is TRBJ1-6, the V gene TRBV5-1, with D possibly being TRBD1 (5 bases). The V gene lost 0 bases and the J gene lost 9 bases, with 10 bases spanning the gap. This CDR3 has 14 amino acids. CDR1 SGHRS and CDR2 YFSETQ come from the germline V gene. The CDR3: CASSLGGIGSPLHF. DNA of the CDR3: TGCGCCAGCAGCTTGGGGGGCATCGGTTCACCCCTCCACTTT.

The V and J genes are TRBV5-1 and TRBJ1-1; D gene unclear. This CDR3 comprises 15 residues. V lost 0 bases, J lost 1 base, and 10 bases lay in between. In germline, CDR1 is SGHRS, CDR2 YFSETQ. In DNA form, the CDR3 reads TGCGCCAGCAGCTTGGTTGGGCAGAGGAACACTGAAGCTTTCTTT. This encodes CASSLVGQRNTEAFF.

This sequence joins TRBV5-3 and TRBJ2-7; TRBD2 might be the D (7 bases). TRBV5-3 has ORF status, its function being uncertain. V dropped 10 bases and J dropped 0 bases, with 14 bases sitting between them. This CDR3 is built from 13 residues. CDR3 protein: CAGGGPRSYEQYF. DNA of the CDR3: TGTGCCGGGGGGGGGCCCCGCTCCTACGAGCAGTACTTC.

Turning to this clone: Other nucleotide sequences in the sample specify the same CDR3. This sequence joins TRBV6-5 and TRBJ1-2; D is unclear. The V gene lost 4 bases and the J gene lost 4 bases, with 7 bases spanning the gap. CDR1 and CDR2 (germline): MNHEY, SVGAGI. The length of the CDR3 is 12 residues. The CDR3 protein is CASSSRFYGYTF. CDR3 nucleotides: TGTGCCAGCAGTTCCCGTTTCTATGGCTACACCTTC.

The V and J genes are TRBV24-1 and TRBJ1-2; D is unclear. Between the trimmed V and J ends, which lost 1 base and 4 bases, there was a span of 6 bases. Looked up from germline, CDR1 is KGHDR and CDR2 is SFDVKD. The CDR3 consists of 13 residues. The CDR3 is CATSDFGVYGYTF. DNA for the CDR3: TGTGCCACCAGTGATTTCGGGGTCTATGGCTACACCTTC.

The V gene is TRBV5-1, the J gene TRBJ1-6; possibly TRBD1 for D (6 bases). Trimming cost V 1 base and J 5 bases, with 10 bases left between them. From germline, CDR1 is SGHRS and CDR2 YFSETQ. CDR3 length: 15 amino acids. Here the CDR3 DNA reads TGCGCCAGCAGCTTGAAGACAGGAAATAATTCACCCCTCCACTTT. Protein product: CASSLKTGNNSPLHF. Full variable domain (rest looked up from reference TRBV5-1 and TRBJ1-6): KAGVTQTPRYLIKTRGQQVTLSCSPISGHRSVSWYQQTPGQGLQFLFEYFSETQRNKGNFPGRFSGRQFSNSRSEMNVSTLELGDSALYLCASSLKTGNNSPLHFGNGTRLTVT.